Each of the 28 T cell receptor beta chains below was sequenced from the same sample in a study of monozygotic twins with inflammatory bowel disease. TCRdb reprocessed the 5' RACE reads, with one entry per CDR3 protein and no DNA. With about 380,000 distinct CDR3 sequences in the sample, the ten largest clones hold 2.5% to 3%. What was sequenced was blood. These receptor sequences come from a human donor with ulcerative colitis or Crohn's disease, or a healthy co-twin of an affected twin (not recorded which).

The chain employs TRBV12-3 or TRBV12-4 and TRBJ2-3; the D gene TCRdb calls, TRBD1, cannot be checked with no DNA. CDR3 length: 15 residues. The CDR3 here is CASSLIFRSLDTQYF.

The rearrangement links TRBV19 to TRBJ1-3; TCRdb calls TRBD1, which cannot be checked without DNA. The CDR3 loop spans 16 amino acids. Germline V gene lookup returns CDR1 LNHDA and CDR2 SQIVND (reference sequence). The CDR3: CASSHRDKSSGNTIYF.

The chain employs TRBV28 and TRBJ2-3; the TCRdb D gene call, TRBD1, has no DNA to confirm it. The CDR3 extends over 14 amino acids. Looked up from germline, CDR1 is MDHEN and CDR2 is SYDVKM. The chain's CDR3 is CASTPLTTTDTQYF.

The rearrangement uses TRBV4-2 and TRBJ1-2. CDR1 is LGHNA, CDR2 YNFKEQ, per germline. The CDR3 spans 15 residues. The CDR3 sequence is CASSQAQGEDYGYTF.

The chain has TRBV6-2 or TRBV6-3 and TRBJ2-5; TCRdb names TRBD2, which stays unverified in the absence of DNA. CDR1 is MNHEY, CDR2 SVGEGT, per germline. The CDR3 contains 15 residues. The CDR3 region is CASSRLAGTGETQYF.

The CDR3 region is CASSRTSGGHSYNEQFF. The gene calls are TRBV19 and TRBJ2-1; absent DNA, TCRdb's TRBD2 call cannot be checked. The CDR3 is made up of 17 amino acids. Looked up from germline, CDR1 is LNHDA and CDR2 is SQIVND (reference sequence).

The V call is TRBV30, the J call TRBJ2-7; no DNA is available, so the TRBD1 call from TCRdb remains unchecked. This CDR3 is built from 13 residues. CDR1 and CDR2 (germline): GTSNPN, SVGIG (reference sequence). CDR3 in amino acids: CAWRIPGFYEQYF.

Here the CDR3 reads CASSLGRQDTQYF. This rearrangement joins TRBV12-3 or TRBV12-4 to TRBJ2-3. The CDR3 has 13 amino acids.

This rearrangement joins TRBV5-1 to TRBJ1-4; TCRdb picks TRBD1, but there is no DNA to check that call. This CDR3 comprises 14 residues. The germline gives CDR1 SGHRS, CDR2 YFSETQ. The CDR3: CASSLEGANEKLFF.

The rearrangement links TRBV14 to TRBJ2-7; TCRdb outputs TRBD1, but without DNA this stays unchecked. CDR3 length: 12 amino acids. Germline-derived CDR1 and CDR2 are SGHDN and FVKESK. The CDR3: CASSLTVSEQYF.

The chain recombines TRBV6-1 with TRBJ1-6; no DNA is available, so the TRBD1 call from TCRdb remains unchecked. From germline, CDR1 is MNHNS and CDR2 SASEGT. The CDR3 loop spans 15 amino acids. This chain's CDR3 is CASRKQGALNSPLHF.

V gene TRBV5-1 combines with J gene TRBJ2-2; TCRdb calls TRBD1, which cannot be checked without DNA. This CDR3 contains 12 residues. Germline CDR1 is SGHRS and CDR2 is YFSETQ. CDR3 residues: CATSSGAGELFF. Drawing the rest from reference TRBV5-1 and TRBJ2-2, the complete variable domain is KAGVTQTPRYLIKTRGQQVTLSCSPISGHRSVSWYQQTPGQGLQFLFEYFSETQRNKGNFPGRFSGRQFSNSRSEMNVSTLELGDSALYLCATSSGAGELFFGEGSRLTVL.

CDR3 residues: CASIPGQGEETQYF. J is TRBJ2-5 and V is TRBV12-3 or TRBV12-4; TCRdb selects TRBD1, and the lack of DNA leaves this call unchecked. The CDR3 is 14 residues long.

The chain carries TRBV10-3 and TRBJ2-7; TCRdb names TRBD1, which stays unverified in the absence of DNA. The CDR3 loop spans 15 amino acids. Germline assignment: CDR1 ENHRY and CDR2 SYGVKD. This CDR3 is CAISVGQQDPYEQYF.

The chain has TRBV7-2 and TRBJ1-2. Germline CDR1 SGHTA, CDR2 FQGNSA. The length of the CDR3 is 14 residues. The CDR3 reads CASSGGLGSHGYTF.

This sequence joins TRBV5-5 and TRBJ1-6. In germline, CDR1 is SGHKS, CDR2 YYEKEE (reference sequence). This CDR3 region has 11 residues. CDR3 in amino acids: CASSLGTPLHF.

The V and J genes are TRBV19 and TRBJ1-4; TCRdb outputs TRBD1, but without DNA this stays unchecked. Germline CDR1 is LNHDA and CDR2 is SQIVND (reference sequence). The CDR3 has 16 residues. CDR3 loop: CASSRGQDATNEKLFF.

V and J are TRBV6-1 and TRBJ2-1. The CDR3 runs 15 residues. The V gene's germline CDR1 is MNHNS and CDR2 SASEGT. The CDR3 region is CASRREGGSYNEQFF.

This chain links TRBV7-9 with TRBJ2-7; the TRBD1 assignment by TCRdb is unverifiable without DNA. Germline assignment: CDR1 SEHNR and CDR2 FQNEAQ (reference sequence). CDR3 size: 13 residues. The CDR3 loop is CASSLNRADEQYF.

V usage is TRBV27 and J usage is TRBJ2-1; TCRdb reports TRBD2, a call that lacks DNA to check it against. The V gene's germline CDR1 is MNHEY and CDR2 SMNVEV (reference sequence). The CDR3 totals 15 residues. CDR3 region: CASSLSTSGDNEQFF.

V and J are TRBV24-1 and TRBJ2-1; TCRdb lists TRBD2, though no DNA is available to test this call. Germline V gene lookup returns CDR1 KGHDR and CDR2 SFDVKD. There are 16 residues in the CDR3. CDR3 region: CATSAARGSVYNEQFF.

This chain connects TRBV7-9 to TRBJ1-2; the D call of TRBD1 rests on TCRdb alone, since no DNA is present to check it. The CDR3 contains 15 residues. CDR1 is SEHNR and CDR2 is FQNEAQ in the germline V gene (reference sequence). CDR3 amino acids: CASSLVSDRNYGYTF. The full variable domain, in which reference TRBV7-9 and TRBJ1-2 provide the parts outside the CDR3, is DTGVSQNPRHKITKRGQNVTFRCDPISEHNRLYWYRQTLGQGPEFLTYFQNEAQLEKSRLLSDRFSAERPKGSFSTLEIQRTEQGDSAMYLCASSLVSDRNYGYTFGSGTRLTVV.

The CDR3 reads CASRGLAGDEQFF. The chain is built from TRBV25-1 and TRBJ2-1; lacking DNA, the TRBD2 call made by TCRdb goes unchecked. The CDR3 has 13 residues. CDR1 is MGHDK and CDR2 is SYGVNS in the germline V gene. Full variable domain (remainder filled in from reference TRBV25-1 and TRBJ2-1): EADIYQTPRYLVIGTGKKITLECSQTMGHDKMYWYQQDPGMELHLIHYSYGVNSTEKGDLSSESTVSRIRTEHFPLTLESARPSHTSQYLCASRGLAGDEQFFGPGTRLTVL.

This chain links TRBV6-2 or TRBV6-3 with TRBJ1-2. The CDR3 is 12 amino acids. Per the germline V gene, CDR1 is MNHEY and CDR2 is SVGEGT. The CDR3 region is CAISEPSYGYTF.

This chain uses TRBV28 with TRBJ1-4; TCRdb selects TRBD1, and the lack of DNA leaves this call unchecked. This CDR3 region has 14 residues. Germline lookup yields CDR1 MDHEN and CDR2 SYDVKM. CDR3: CASIQGQAGEKLFF.

The chain is built from TRBV19 and TRBJ2-1; TCRdb's D call of TRBD1 is untestable without DNA. The germline gives CDR1 LNHDA, CDR2 SQIVND (reference sequence). This CDR3 is built from 14 residues. CDR3 in amino acids: CASSMAQGADEQFF. Looking up the rest from reference TRBV19 and TRBJ2-1 gives the full variable domain: DGGITQSPKYLFRKEGQNVTLSCEQNLNHDAMYWYRQDPGQGLRLIYYSQIVNDFQKGDIAEGYSVSREKKESFPLTVTSAQKNPTAFYLCASSMAQGADEQFFGPGTRLTVL.

The chain joins TRBV20-1 to TRBJ2-1; TCRdb selects TRBD2, and the lack of DNA leaves this call unchecked. Germline assignment: CDR1 DFQATT and CDR2 SNEGSKA (reference sequence). This CDR3 has 15 amino acids. CDR3 loop: CSARSYSGSYNEQFF.

V gene TRBV20-1 combines with J gene TRBJ1-1; there is no DNA to check the TCRdb D call of TRBD1. Germline values: CDR1 DFQATT, CDR2 SNEGSKA (reference sequence). The CDR3 is 13 residues long. The chain's CDR3 is CSARMGVNTEAFF.